Below, 11 T cell receptor beta chains from the same sample are listed, as sequenced in a study of blood T cells in healthy people across ages. Together with a sample-barcoded 5' primer, a J-beta primer mix was included in a second PCR lasting roughly 7 to 11 cycles. One entry per CDR3 protein results from TCRdb running MiXCR on the 5' RACE reads. The repertoire holds 1.5 million to 2 million distinct CDR3 sequences, with around 36% as singletons. Sample: blood. These receptors were taken from a woman in her 30s in good health.

The table lists this clonotype with a few counts. The V gene is TRBV20-1, the J gene TRBJ1-2, with a weak D call TRBD1 (5 bases). Trimming cost V 8 bases and J 6 bases, with 16 bases left between them. Germline loops: CDR1 DFQATT, CDR2 SNEGSKA (reference sequence). The length of the CDR3 is 12 residues. The CDR3 coding sequence is TGCAGTCCCTACGGGACGGCGAATGGCTACACCTTC. It translates to CSPYGTANGYTF.

A few counts support this clonotype. The J gene is TRBJ1-4, the V gene TRBV7-9; D might be TRBD1 (5 bases). V lost 1 base, J lost 4 bases, and 10 bases lay in between. Germline CDR1 SEHNR, CDR2 FQNEAQ (reference sequence). The CDR3 loop spans 15 amino acids. The CDR3, as DNA: TGTGCCAGCAGCTTAGTTCTGGGGGGTAATGAAAAACTGTTTTTT. Amino acids: CASSLVLGGNEKLFF.

V is TRBV13 and J is TRBJ2-3; D remains ambiguous. Germline V CDR1 and CDR2: PRHDT, FYEKMQ (reference sequence). V was pared by 5 bases and J by 4 bases, with 13 bases between. The CDR3 is made up of 14 amino acids. CDR3 sequence reads: CASSHTQDADTQYF. CDR3 coding DNA: TGTGCCAGCAGCCACACCCAGGACGCAGATACGCAGTATTTT. The full variable domain, with the rest looked up from reference TRBV13 and TRBJ2-3, is AAGVIQSPRHLIKEKRETATLKCYPIPRHDTVYWYQQGPGQDPQFLISFYEKMQSDKGSIPDRFSAQQFSDYHSELNMSSLELGDSALYFCASSHTQDADTQYFGPGTRLTVL.

This clonotype was observed a handful of times. The chain carries TRBV20-1 and TRBJ2-3; D not certain. Germline V lookup: CDR1 DFQATT, CDR2 SNEGSKA (reference sequence). The CDR3 is 15 amino acids. V was trimmed by 3 bases and J by 2 bases, leaving 15 bases between them. The CDR3 DNA reads as TGCAGTGCTAGGGCGGCCCACGTTAACACAGATACGCAGTATTTT. It yields the protein CSARAAHVNTDTQYF.

Regarding this clonotype: With a much larger clone just one base away, this may be a read error. This CDR3 is CASRYRGNTEAFF. The DNA of the CDR3 is TGTGCCAGCAGATACAGGGGGAACACTGAAGCTTTCTTT. V and J are TRBV6-1 and TRBJ1-1; 7 bases align to TRBD1. V was clipped by 6 bases and J by 1 base; unmatched bases: 2. Germline CDR1 MNHNS, CDR2 SASEGT. The CDR3 loop spans 13 amino acids.

Comment on this clonotype: A read error may account for a junction end that differs from germline. This rearrangement joins TRBV4-1 to TRBJ2-1; 7 positions agree with TRBD2. Germline CDR1 is MGHRA and CDR2 is YSYEKL. This CDR3 has 18 amino acids. CDR3 in amino acids: CASSQDRIGGRENREQFF. In DNA, the CDR3 is TGCGCCAGCAGTCAAGATCGAATAGGAGGGAGGGAGAATCGTGAGCAGTTCTTC.

V is TRBV13 and J is TRBJ2-5, with D tentatively TRBD1 (5 bases). The tail of the sequence fits TRBJ2-7 better, so the J call may be wrong. This CDR3 spans 16 amino acids. Germline assignment: CDR1 PRHDT and CDR2 FYEKMQ (reference sequence). The CDR3 is CASSLEGWRPSNEQYF. The CDR3, as DNA: TGTGCCAGCAGCTTAGAGGGGTGGAGACCCAGTAACGAGCAGTACTTC.

The chain uses TRBV28 and TRBJ2-7; no definite D call. V gave up 9 bases and J gave up 3 bases, with 3 bases separating them. CDR3 length: 9 residues. CDR1 is MDHEN, CDR2 SYDVKM, per germline. CDR3 residues: CARNYEQYF. The CDR3 DNA reads as TGTGCCAGGAACTACGAGCAGTACTTC.

This clonotype was seen repeatedly, ten times or more. CDR3 nucleotide sequence: TGTGCCAGCGGCTCTGCTAGCGGGAGGACAGATACGCAGTATTTT. It encodes CASGSASGRTDTQYF. The chain recombines TRBV10-3 with TRBJ2-3; 11 nucleotides agree with TRBD2. Germline lookup yields CDR1 ENHRY and CDR2 SYGVKD. CDR3 length equals 15 residues. J lost 3 bases, V lost 10 bases, and 9 bases had no gene match.

This clonotype was seen once. The CDR3 here is CASSASGGSKGQYF. CDR3 DNA sequence: TGTGCCAGCAGTGCTAGCGGGGGGTCGAAGGGCCAGTACTTC. V usage is TRBV2 and J usage is TRBJ2-5; 11 bases are shared with TRBD2. Unmatched junction bases numbered 8, after V lost 4 bases and J lost 10 bases. The CDR3 has 14 amino acids. Germline V CDR1 and CDR2: SNHLY, FYNNEI.

The chain has TRBV11-3 and TRBJ2-3; D gene uncertain. Germline CDR1 is SGHNT and CDR2 is YENEEA. V gave up 1 base and J gave up 6 bases, with 20 bases separating them. CDR3 length equals 17 residues. The CDR3, as DNA: TGTGCCAGCAGCTTAGGGTTGGGGTCATTCGGAACCGATACGCAGTATTTT. This codes for CASSLGLGSFGTDTQYF.